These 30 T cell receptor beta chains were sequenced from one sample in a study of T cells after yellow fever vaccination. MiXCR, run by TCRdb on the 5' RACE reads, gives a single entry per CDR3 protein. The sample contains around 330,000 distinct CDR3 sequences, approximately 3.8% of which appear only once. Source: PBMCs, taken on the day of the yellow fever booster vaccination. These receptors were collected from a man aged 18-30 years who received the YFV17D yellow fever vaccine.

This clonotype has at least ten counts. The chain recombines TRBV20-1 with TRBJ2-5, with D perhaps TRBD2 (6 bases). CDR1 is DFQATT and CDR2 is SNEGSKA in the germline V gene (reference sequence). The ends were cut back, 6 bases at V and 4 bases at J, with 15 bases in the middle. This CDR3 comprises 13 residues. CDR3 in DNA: TGCAGTGCCGACCTCCGGGACTCAGAGACCCAGTACTTC. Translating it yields CSADLRDSETQYF.

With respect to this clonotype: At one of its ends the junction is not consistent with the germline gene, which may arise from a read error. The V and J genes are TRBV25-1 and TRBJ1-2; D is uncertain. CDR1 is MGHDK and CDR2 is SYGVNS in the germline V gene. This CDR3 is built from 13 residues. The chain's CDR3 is CASSDWEIHGYTF. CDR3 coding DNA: TGTGCCAGTAGTGACTGGGAGATTCATGGCTACACCTTC.

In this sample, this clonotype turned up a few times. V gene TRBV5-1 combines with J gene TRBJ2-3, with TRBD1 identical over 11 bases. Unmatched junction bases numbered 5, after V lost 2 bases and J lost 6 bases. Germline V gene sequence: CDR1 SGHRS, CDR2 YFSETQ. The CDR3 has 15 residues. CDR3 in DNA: TGCGCCAGCAGCTTCCAGGACAGGGGGCATGATACGCAGTATTTT. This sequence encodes CASSFQDRGHDTQYF.

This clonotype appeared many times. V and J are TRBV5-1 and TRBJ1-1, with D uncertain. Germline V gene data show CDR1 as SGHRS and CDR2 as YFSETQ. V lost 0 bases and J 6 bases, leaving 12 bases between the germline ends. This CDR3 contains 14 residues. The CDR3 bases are TGCGCCAGCAGCTTGGAACCGGACTGGGCTGAAGCTTTCTTT. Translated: CASSLEPDWAEAFF.

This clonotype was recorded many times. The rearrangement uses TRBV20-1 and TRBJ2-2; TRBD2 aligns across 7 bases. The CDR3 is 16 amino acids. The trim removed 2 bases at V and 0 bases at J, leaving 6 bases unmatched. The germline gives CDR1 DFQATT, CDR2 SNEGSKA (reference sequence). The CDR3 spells CSARPLAQANTGELFF. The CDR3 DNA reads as TGCAGTGCTAGACCACTAGCGCAGGCGAACACCGGGGAGCTGTTTTTT.

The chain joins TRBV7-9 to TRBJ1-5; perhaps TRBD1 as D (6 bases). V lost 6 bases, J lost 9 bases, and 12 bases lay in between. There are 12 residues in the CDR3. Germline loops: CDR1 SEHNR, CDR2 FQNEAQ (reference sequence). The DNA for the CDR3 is TGTGCCAGCAGGTCGGGGGGCCTGCCCCAGCATTTT. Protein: CASRSGGLPQHF.

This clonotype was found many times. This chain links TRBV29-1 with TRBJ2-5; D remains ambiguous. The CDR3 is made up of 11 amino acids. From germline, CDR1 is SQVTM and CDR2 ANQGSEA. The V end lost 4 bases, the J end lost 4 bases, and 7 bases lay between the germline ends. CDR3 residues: CSVVAGETQYF. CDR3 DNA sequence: TGCAGCGTTGTAGCAGGAGAGACCCAGTACTTC.

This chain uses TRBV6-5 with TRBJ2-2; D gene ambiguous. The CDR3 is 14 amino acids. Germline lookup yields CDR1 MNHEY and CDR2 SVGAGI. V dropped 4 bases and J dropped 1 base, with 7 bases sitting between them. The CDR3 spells CASSLWENTGELFF. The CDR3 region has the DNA TGTGCCAGCAGTTTGTGGGAGAACACCGGGGAGCTGTTTTTT.

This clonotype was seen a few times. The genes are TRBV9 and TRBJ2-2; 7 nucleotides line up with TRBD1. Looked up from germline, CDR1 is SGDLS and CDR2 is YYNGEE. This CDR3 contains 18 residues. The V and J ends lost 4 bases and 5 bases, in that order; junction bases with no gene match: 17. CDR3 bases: TGTGCCAGCAGCCCACGACAGGGATGGGCCGGAAGGACCGGGGAGCTGTTTTTT. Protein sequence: CASSPRQGWAGRTGELFF. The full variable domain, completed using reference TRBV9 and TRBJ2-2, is DSGVTQTPKHLITATGQRVTLRCSPRSGDLSVYWYQQSLDQGLQFLIQYYNGEERAKGNILERFSAQQFPDLHSELNLSSLELGDSALYFCASSPRQGWAGRTGELFFGEGSRLTVL.

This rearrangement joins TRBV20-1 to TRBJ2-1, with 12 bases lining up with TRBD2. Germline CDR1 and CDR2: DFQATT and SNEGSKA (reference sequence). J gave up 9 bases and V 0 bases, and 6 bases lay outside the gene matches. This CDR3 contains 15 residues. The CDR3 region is CSARDFLAGGPEQFF. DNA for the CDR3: TGCAGTGCTAGAGATTTTCTAGCGGGGGGGCCTGAGCAGTTCTTC.

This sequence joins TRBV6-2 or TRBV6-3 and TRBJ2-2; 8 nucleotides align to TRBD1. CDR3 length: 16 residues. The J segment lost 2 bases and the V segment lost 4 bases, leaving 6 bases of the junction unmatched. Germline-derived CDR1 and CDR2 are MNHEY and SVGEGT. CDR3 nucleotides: TGTGCCAGCAGTTCCCACAGGGGGTTCAACACCGGGGAGCTGTTTTTT. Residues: CASSSHRGFNTGELFF.

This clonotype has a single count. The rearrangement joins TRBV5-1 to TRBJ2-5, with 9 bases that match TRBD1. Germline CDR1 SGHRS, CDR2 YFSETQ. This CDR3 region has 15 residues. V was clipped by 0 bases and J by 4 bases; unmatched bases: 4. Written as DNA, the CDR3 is TGCGCCAGCAGCTTGGGGGACAGGGCGATAGAGACCCAGTACTTC. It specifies CASSLGDRAIETQYF.

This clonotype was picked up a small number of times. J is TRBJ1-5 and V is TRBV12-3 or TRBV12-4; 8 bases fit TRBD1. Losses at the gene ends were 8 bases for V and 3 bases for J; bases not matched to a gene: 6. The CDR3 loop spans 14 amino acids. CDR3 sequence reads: CASGQGGNNQPQHF. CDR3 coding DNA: TGTGCCAGCGGACAGGGAGGAAACAATCAGCCCCAGCATTTT.

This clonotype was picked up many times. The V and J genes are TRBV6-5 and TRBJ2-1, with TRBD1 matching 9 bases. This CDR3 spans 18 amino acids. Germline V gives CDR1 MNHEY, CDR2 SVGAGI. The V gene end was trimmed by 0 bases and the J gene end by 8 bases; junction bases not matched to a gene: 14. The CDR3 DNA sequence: TGTGCCAGCAGTTACTCGACGGATTGGGACAGGGCTGGCGATGAGCAGTTCTTC. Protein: CASSYSTDWDRAGDEQFF.

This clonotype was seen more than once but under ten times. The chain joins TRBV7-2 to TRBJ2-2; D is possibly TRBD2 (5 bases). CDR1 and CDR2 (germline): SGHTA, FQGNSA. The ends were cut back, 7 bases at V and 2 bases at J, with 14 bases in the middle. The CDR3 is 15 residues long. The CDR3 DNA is TGTGCCAGCACTGGGAGAGTTGGAAACACCGGGGAGCTGTTTTTT. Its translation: CASTGRVGNTGELFF.

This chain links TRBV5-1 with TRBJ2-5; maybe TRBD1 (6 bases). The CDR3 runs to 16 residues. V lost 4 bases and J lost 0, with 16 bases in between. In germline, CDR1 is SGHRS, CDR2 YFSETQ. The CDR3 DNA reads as TGCGCCAGCAGCACCGGACAGACCGTGGACCAAGAGACCCAGTACTTC. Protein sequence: CASSTGQTVDQETQYF.

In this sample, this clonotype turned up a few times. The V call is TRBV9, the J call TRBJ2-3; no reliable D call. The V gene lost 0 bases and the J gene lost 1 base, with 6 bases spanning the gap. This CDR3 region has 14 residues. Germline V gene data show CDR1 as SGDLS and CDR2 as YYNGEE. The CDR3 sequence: CASSVATRTDTQYF. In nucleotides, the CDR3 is TGTGCCAGCAGCGTAGCTACACGCACAGATACGCAGTATTTT.

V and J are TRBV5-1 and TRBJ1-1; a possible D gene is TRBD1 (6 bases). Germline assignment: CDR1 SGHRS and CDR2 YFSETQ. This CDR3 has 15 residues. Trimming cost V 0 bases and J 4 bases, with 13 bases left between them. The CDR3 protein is CASSLEGTPSTEAFF. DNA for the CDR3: TGCGCCAGCAGCTTGGAGGGGACACCCAGCACTGAAGCTTTCTTT.

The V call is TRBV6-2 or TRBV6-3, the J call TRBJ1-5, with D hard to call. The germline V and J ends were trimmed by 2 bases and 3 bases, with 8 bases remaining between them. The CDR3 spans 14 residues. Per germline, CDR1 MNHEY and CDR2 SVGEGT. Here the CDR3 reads CASSYLADNQPQHF. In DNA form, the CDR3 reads TGTGCCAGCAGTTACCTGGCAGACAATCAGCCCCAGCATTTT.

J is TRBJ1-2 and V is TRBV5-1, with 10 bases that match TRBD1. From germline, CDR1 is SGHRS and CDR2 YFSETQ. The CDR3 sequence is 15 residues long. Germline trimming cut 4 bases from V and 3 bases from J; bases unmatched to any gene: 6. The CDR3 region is CASSRGQGGHYGYTF. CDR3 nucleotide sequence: TGCGCCAGCAGCCGTGGACAGGGGGGCCACTATGGCTACACCTTC. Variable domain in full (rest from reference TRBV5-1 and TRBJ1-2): KAGVTQTPRYLIKTRGQQVTLSCSPISGHRSVSWYQQTPGQGLQFLFEYFSETQRNKGNFPGRFSGRQFSNSRSEMNVSTLELGDSALYLCASSRGQGGHYGYTFGSGTRLTVV.

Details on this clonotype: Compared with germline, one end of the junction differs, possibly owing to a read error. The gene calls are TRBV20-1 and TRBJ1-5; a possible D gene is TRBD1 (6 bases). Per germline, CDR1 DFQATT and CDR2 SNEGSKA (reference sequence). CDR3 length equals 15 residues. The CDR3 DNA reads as TGCAGTGCTAGAGATTGGTCCAGGGGAGGTCAGCTCCAGCATTTT. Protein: CSARDWSRGGQLQHF.

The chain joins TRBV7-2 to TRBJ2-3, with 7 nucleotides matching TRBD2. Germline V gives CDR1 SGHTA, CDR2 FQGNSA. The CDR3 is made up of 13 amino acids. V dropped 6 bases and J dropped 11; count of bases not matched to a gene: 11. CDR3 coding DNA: TGTGCCAGCAGACGCTTCAACCCGGGGGGGCAGTATTTT. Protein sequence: CASRRFNPGGQYF.

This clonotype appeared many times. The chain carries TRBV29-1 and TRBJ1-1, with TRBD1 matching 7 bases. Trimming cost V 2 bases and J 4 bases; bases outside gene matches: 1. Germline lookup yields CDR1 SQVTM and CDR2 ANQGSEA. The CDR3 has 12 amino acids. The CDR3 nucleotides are TGCAGCGTTGAATCAGGGGGCACTGAAGCTTTCTTT. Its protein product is CSVESGGTEAFF.

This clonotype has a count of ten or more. The CDR3 loop reads CASSLSATNEQFF. In nucleotides, the CDR3 is TGTGCCAGCAGTTTATCCGCTACGAATGAGCAGTTCTTC. V usage is TRBV27 and J usage is TRBJ2-1; D unclear. Germline V gene data show CDR1 as MNHEY and CDR2 as SMNVEV (reference sequence). This CDR3 contains 13 residues. Trimming took 0 bases from V and 7 from J, leaving 7 bases between them.

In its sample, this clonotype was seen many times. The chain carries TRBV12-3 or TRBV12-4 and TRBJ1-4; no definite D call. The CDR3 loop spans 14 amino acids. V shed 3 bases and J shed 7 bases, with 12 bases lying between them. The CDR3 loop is CASSFVGMAEKLFF. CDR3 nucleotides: TGTGCCAGCAGTTTTGTGGGGATGGCTGAAAAACTGTTTTTT.

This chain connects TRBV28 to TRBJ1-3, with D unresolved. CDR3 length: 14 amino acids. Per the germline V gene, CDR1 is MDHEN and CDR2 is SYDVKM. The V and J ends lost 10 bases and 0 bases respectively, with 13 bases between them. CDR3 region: CAIRSGSSGNTIYF. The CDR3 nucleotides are TGTGCCATCCGCAGCGGCAGCTCTGGAAACACCATATATTTT.

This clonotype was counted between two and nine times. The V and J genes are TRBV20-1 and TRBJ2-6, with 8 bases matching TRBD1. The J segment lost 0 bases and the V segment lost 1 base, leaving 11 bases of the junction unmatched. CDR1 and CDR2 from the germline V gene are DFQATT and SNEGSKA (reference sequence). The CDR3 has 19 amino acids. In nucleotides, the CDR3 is TGCAGTGCTAGAGGGTGGGGTCAGGGGGCGAACTCTGGGGCCAACGTCCTGACTTTC. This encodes CSARGWGQGANSGANVLTF.

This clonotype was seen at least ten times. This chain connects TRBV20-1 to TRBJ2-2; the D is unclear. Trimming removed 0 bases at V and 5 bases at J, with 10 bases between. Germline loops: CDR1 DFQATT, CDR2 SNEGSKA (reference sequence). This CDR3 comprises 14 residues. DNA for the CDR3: TGCAGTGCTAGAGATCTGGAACCGACCGGGGAGCTGTTTTTT. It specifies CSARDLEPTGELFF.

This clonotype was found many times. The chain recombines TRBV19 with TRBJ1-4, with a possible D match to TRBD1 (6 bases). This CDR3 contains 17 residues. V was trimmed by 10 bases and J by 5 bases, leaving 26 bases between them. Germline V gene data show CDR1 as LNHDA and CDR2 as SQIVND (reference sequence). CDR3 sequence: CATPLGQGKYQNEKLFF. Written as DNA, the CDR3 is TGTGCCACCCCACTGGGGCAGGGGAAGTACCAAAATGAAAAACTGTTTTTT.

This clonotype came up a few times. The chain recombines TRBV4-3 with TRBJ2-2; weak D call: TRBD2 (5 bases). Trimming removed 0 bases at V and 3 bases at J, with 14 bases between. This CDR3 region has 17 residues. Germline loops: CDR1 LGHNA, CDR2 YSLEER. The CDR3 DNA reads TGCGCCAGCAGCCAAGATTATAGGGAGCAGGACACCGGGGAGCTGTTTTTT. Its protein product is CASSQDYREQDTGELFF.